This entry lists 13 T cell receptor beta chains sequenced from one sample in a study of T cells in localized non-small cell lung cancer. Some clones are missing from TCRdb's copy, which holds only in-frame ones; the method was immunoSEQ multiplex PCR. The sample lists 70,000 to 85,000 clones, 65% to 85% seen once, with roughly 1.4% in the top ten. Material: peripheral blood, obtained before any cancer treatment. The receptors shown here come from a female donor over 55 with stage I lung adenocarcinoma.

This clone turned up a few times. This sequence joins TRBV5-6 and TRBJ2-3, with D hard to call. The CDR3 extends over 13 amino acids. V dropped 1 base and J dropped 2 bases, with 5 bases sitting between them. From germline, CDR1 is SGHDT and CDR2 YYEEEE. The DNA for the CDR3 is TGTGCCAGCAGCTTGCTCCTCACAGATACGCAGTATTTT. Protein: CASSLLLTDTQYF.

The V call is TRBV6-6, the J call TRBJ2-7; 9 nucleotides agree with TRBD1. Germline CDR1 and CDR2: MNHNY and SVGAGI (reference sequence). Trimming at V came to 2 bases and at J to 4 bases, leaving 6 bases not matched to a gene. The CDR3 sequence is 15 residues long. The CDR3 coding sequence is TGTGCCAGCAGTTACCGGGGACAGGGCCTATACGAGCAGTACTTC. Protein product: CASSYRGQGLYEQYF.

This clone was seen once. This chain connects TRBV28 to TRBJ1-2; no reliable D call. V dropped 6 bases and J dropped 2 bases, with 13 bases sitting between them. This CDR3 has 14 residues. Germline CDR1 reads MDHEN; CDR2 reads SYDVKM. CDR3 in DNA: TGTGCCAGCAGGGGAGAACAGAACAACTATGGCTACACCTTC. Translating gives CASRGEQNNYGYTF.

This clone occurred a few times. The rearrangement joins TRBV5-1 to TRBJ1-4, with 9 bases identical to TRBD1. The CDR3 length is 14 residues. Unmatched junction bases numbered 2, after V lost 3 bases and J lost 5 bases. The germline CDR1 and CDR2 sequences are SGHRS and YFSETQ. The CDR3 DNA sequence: TGCGCCAGCAGCTATGGGACAGGGAATGAAAAACTGTTTTTT. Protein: CASSYGTGNEKLFF.

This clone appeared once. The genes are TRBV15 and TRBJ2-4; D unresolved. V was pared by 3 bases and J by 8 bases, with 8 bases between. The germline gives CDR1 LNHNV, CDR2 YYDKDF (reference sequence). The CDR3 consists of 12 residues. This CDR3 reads CATSSVTDIQYF. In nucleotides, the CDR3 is TGTGCCACCAGCAGCGTTACAGACATTCAGTACTTC.

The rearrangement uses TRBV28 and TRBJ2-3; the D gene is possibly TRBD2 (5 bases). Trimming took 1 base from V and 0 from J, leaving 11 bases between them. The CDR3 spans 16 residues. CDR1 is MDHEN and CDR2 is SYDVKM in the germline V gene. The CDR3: CASSLYAGISTDTQYF. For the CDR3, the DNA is TGTGCCAGCAGTTTATACGCCGGGATTAGCACAGATACGCAGTATTTT.

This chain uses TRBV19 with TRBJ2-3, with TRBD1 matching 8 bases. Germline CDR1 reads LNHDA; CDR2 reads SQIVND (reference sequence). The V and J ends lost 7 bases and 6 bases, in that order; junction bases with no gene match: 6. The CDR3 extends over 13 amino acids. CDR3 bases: TGTGCCAGTAACCTCGACAGGGGCGATACGCAGTATTTT. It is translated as CASNLDRGDTQYF.

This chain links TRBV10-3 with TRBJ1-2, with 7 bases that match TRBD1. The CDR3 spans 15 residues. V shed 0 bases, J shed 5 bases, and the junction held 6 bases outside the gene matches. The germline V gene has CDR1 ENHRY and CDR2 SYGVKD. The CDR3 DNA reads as TGTGCCATCAGTGAGTCTAAGGGGGCTTGGTATGGCTACACCTTC. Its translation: CAISESKGAWYGYTF.

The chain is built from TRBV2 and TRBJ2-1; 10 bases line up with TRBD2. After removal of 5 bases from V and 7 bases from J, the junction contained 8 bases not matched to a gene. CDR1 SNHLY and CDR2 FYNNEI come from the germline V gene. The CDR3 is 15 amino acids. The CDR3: CASSLRPTSGNEQFF. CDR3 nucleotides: TGTGCCAGCAGTCTTCGCCCGACTAGCGGGAATGAGCAGTTCTTC. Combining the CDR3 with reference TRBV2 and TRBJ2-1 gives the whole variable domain EPEVTQTPSHQVTQMGQEVILRCVPISNHLYFYWYRQILGQKVEFLVSFYNNEISEKSEIFDDQFSVERPDGSNFTLKIRSTKLEDSAMYFCASSLRPTSGNEQFFGPGTRLTVL.

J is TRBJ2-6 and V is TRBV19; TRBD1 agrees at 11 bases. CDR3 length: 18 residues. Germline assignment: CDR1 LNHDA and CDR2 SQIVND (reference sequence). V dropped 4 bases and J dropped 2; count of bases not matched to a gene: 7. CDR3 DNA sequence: TGTGCCAGTAGTACGACGGGACAGGGGGTAGCTGGGGCCAACGTCCTGACTTTC. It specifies CASSTTGQGVAGANVLTF.

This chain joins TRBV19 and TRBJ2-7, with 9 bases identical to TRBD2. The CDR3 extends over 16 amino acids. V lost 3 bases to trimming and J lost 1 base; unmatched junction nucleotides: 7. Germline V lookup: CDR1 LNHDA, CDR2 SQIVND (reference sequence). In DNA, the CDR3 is TGTGCCAGTAGTATCGGGTTAGCGGGGGTATCCTACGAGCAGTACTTC. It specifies CASSIGLAGVSYEQYF.

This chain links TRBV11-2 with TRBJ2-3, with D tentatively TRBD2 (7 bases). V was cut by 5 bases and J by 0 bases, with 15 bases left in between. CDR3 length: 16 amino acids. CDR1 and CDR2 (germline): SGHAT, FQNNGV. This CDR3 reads CASSNTGGFSTDTQYF. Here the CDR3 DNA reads TGTGCCAGCAGCAACACGGGGGGCTTCAGCACAGATACGCAGTATTTT.

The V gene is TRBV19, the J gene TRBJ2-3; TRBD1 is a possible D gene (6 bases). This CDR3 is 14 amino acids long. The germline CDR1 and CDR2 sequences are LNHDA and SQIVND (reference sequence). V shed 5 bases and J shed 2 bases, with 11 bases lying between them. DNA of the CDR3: TGTGCCAGTAGTTTGACAGGTCTCACAGATACGCAGTATTTT. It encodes CASSLTGLTDTQYF.